These 8 T cell receptor beta chains share one sample of origin, sequenced in a study of blood T cells in healthy people across ages. A J-beta primer mix and a sample-barcoded 5' primer were used in a second PCR of about 7 to 12 cycles. Each CDR3 protein is one row after TCRdb ran MiXCR on the 5' RACE reads. This table has about 1.6 million distinct CDR3 sequences, approximately 32% appearing once. Sequencing input: blood. The receptors here all came from a woman in her thirties in good health.

The rearrangement joins TRBV7-2 to TRBJ2-1, with 11 nucleotides matching TRBD2. V trimming: 5 bases; J trimming: 7 bases; junction bases outside the gene matches: 10. CDR3 length: 16 residues. The germline gives CDR1 SGHTA, CDR2 FQGNSA. This chain's CDR3 is CASSQTLAGDRNEQFF. DNA for the CDR3: TGTGCCAGCAGCCAGACACTAGCGGGAGATCGGAATGAGCAGTTCTTC.

This clonotype was picked up one time. This rearrangement joins TRBV20-1 to TRBJ2-2; D may be TRBD1 (6 bases). With 3 bases removed from V and 4 bases from J, the gap between germline ends came to 15 bases. CDR3 length: 15 amino acids. Germline CDR1 DFQATT, CDR2 SNEGSKA (reference sequence). The CDR3: CSASLTGRITGELFF. CDR3 DNA: TGCAGTGCTAGTTTGACAGGCAGAATCACCGGGGAGCTGTTTTTT.

In its sample, this clonotype was seen a few times. The chain combines TRBV20-1 with TRBJ2-3, with 14 bases matching TRBD2. CDR1 DFQATT and CDR2 SNEGSKA come from the germline V gene (reference sequence). The CDR3 is made up of 17 amino acids. J was trimmed by 2 bases and V by 5 bases; bases with no gene match: 9. Here the CDR3 DNA reads TGCAGTGCTCGTAGACTAGCGGGAGGGCGGGACACAGATACGCAGTATTTT. The encoded protein is CSARRLAGGRDTDTQYF.

This clonotype was found a few times. The chain is built from TRBV7-9 and TRBJ2-5, with D possibly TRBD2 on 6 matching bases. Trimming took off 5 bases at V and 11 bases at J, with 18 bases between the two ends. Germline loops: CDR1 SEHNR, CDR2 FQNEAQ (reference sequence). This CDR3 contains 13 residues. CDR3 amino acids: CASSPRVLGGQYF. The CDR3 nucleotides read TGTGCCAGCAGCCCCCGGGTCCTAGGAGGGCAGTACTTC.

This chain links TRBV6-1 with TRBJ1-2; D perhaps matches TRBD1 (5 bases). The germline gives CDR1 MNHNS, CDR2 SASEGT. This CDR3 comprises 17 residues. The germline V and J ends were trimmed by 11 bases and 0 bases, with 25 bases remaining between them. CDR3 residues: CAGTPETETLANYGYTF. The CDR3 DNA reads as TGTGCCGGCACCCCTGAGACAGAGACCTTAGCTAACTATGGCTACACCTTC.

The rearrangement joins TRBV2 to TRBJ1-5; D is undetermined. Germline V gives CDR1 SNHLY, CDR2 FYNNEI. CDR3 size: 14 residues. V was clipped by 4 bases and J by 3 bases, with 10 bases between them. DNA of the CDR3: TGTGCCAGCAGTGGAACAGAACACAATCAGCCCCAGCATTTT. Translated, it gives CASSGTEHNQPQHF. Together with reference TRBV2 and TRBJ1-5, the CDR3 gives the full variable domain: EPEVTQTPSHQVTQMGQEVILRCVPISNHLYFYWYRQILGQKVEFLVSFYNNEISEKSEIFDDQFSVERPDGSNFTLKIRSTKLEDSAMYFCASSGTEHNQPQHFGDGTRLSIL.

The chain carries TRBV13 and TRBJ2-1; the match to TRBD2 covers 7 bases. Germline V lookup: CDR1 PRHDT, CDR2 FYEKMQ (reference sequence). This CDR3 is built from 11 residues. The ends lost 1 base at V and 12 bases at J; junction bases unmatched: 0. CDR3 sequence (DNA): TGTGCCAGCAGCTTAGCGGGGGGGCAGTTCTTC. Encoded protein: CASSLAGGQFF.

This clonotype has just a few counts. This chain links TRBV20-1 with TRBJ2-7; 9 bases are shared with TRBD2. In germline, CDR1 is DFQATT, CDR2 SNEGSKA (reference sequence). The trim removed 1 base at V and 1 base at J, leaving 5 bases unmatched. CDR3 length: 15 residues. CDR3 sequence reads: CSARAWTSASYEQYF. The CDR3 DNA sequence: TGCAGTGCTAGAGCGTGGACTAGCGCGTCCTACGAGCAGTACTTC.